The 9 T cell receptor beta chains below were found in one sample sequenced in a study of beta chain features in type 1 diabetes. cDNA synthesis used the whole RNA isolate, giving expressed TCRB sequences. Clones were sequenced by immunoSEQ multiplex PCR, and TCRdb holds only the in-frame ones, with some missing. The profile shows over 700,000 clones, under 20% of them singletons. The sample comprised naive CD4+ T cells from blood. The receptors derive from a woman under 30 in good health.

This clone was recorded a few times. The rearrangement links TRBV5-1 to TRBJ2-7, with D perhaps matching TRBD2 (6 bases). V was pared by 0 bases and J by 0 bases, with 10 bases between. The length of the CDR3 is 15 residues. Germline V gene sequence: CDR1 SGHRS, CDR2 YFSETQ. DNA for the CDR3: TGCGCCAGCAGCTTGGATGGAGGGTACTCCTACGAGCAGTACTTC. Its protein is CASSLDGGYSYEQYF. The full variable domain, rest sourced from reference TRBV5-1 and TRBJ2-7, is KAGVTQTPRYLIKTRGQQVTLSCSPISGHRSVSWYQQTPGQGLQFLFEYFSETQRNKGNFPGRFSGRQFSNSRSEMNVSTLELGDSALYLCASSLDGGYSYEQYFGPGTRLTVT.

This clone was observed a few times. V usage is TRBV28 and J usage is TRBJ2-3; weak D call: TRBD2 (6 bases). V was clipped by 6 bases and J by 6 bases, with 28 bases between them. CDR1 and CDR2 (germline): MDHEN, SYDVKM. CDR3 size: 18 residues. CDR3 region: CASSLRAPGVRRWDTQYF. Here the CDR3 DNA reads TGTGCCAGCAGCCTACGGGCTCCGGGAGTCCGCCGGTGGGATACGCAGTATTTT. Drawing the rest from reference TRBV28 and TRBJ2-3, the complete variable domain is DVKVTQSSRYLVKRTGEKVFLECVQDMDHENMFWYRQDPGLGLRLIYFSYDVKMKEKGDIPEGYSVSREKKERFSLILESASTNQTSMYLCASSLRAPGVRRWDTQYFGPGTRLTVL.

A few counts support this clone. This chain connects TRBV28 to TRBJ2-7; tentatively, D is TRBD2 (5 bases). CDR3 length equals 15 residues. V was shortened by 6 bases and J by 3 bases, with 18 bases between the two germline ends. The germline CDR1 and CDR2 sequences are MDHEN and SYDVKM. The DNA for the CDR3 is TGTGCCAGCAGCCGAGGACGAAGCGGAGACTACGAGCAGTACTTC. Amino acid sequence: CASSRGRSGDYEQYF.

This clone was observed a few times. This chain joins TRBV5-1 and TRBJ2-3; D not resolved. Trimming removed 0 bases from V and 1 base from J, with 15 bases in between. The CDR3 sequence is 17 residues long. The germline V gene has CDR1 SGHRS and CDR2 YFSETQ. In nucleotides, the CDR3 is TGCGCCAGCAGCTTGGCTTTAACAGCGTATGGCACAGATACGCAGTATTTT. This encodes CASSLALTAYGTDTQYF.

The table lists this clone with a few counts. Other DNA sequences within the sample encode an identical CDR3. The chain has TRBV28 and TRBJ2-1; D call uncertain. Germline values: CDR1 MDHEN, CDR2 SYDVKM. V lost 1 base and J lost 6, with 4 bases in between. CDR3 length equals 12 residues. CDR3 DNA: TGTGCCAGCAGTTTATTAACCAATGAGCAGTTCTTC. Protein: CASSLLTNEQFF.

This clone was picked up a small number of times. The CDR3 region is CASSLSWGDRGYTF. Written as DNA, the CDR3 is TGTGCCAGCAGCTTATCTTGGGGGGATCGCGGCTACACCTTC. J is TRBJ1-2 and V is TRBV7-2, with D maybe TRBD1 (5 bases). Germline values: CDR1 SGHTA, CDR2 FQGNSA. Trimming cost V 2 bases and J 8 bases, with 15 bases left between them. The CDR3 covers 14 residues.

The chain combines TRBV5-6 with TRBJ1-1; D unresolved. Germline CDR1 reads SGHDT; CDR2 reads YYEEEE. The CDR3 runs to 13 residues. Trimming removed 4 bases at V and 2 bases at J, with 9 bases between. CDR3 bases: TGTGCCAGCAGCGTAATCGGTAACACTGAAGCTTTCTTT. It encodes CASSVIGNTEAFF.

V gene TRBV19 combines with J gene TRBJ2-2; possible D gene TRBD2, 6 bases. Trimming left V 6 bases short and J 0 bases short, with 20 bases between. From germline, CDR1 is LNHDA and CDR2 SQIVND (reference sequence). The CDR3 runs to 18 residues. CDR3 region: CASSRRVAESTNTGELFF. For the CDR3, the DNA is TGTGCCAGTAGCCGCAGAGTAGCGGAGTCTACGAACACCGGGGAGCTGTTTTTT.

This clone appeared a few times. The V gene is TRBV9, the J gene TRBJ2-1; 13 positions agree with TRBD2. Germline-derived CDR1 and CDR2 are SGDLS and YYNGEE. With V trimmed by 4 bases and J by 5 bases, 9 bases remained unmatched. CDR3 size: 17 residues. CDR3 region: CASSQGLAGVRDNEQFF. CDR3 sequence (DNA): TGTGCCAGCAGCCAAGGACTAGCGGGAGTAAGAGACAATGAGCAGTTCTTC.